This paragraph reports one T cell receptor beta chain. Its target is unknown. The CDR3 contains 14 residues. Trimming cost V 1 base and J 7 bases, with 12 bases left between them. Germline-derived CDR1 and CDR2 are SGHRS and YFSETQ. Profiled with immunoSEQ multiplex PCR; TCRdb holds only in-frame clones, not every one. The table has 130,000 to 150,000 clones, 91% seen once. The sample comes from a study of T cell responses to AZD1222 COVID-19 vaccine. Study-wide background: Second-dose intervals near 4 or 12 weeks were combined. Broader study findings: Females outnumbered males among donors, who were mostly white British; clonal diversity was possibly underestimated. Spike-specific TCRs gained breadth and depth after people received two AZD1222 doses.

The sample consisted of peripheral blood, taken on day 0 of AZD1222 vaccination. The clonotype comes from an adult in good health. The V and J genes are TRBV5-1 and TRBJ1-5; weak D call: TRBD1 (6 bases). The CDR3 DNA is TGCGCCAGCAGCTTGTCGGGGGGCGTCCAGCCCCAGCATTTT. Translation gives CASSLSGGVQPQHF.